This T cell receptor (beta chain) is from a study of read filtering for tumor transcriptome and immune sequencing. Study-level results: Compared with RNA-seq, IR-seq gave much higher clonotype depth and reliability.

Sampling of bone marrow took place during active disease in every patient. This clonotype was recorded many times. Antigen: not known. The CDR3 has 16 amino acids. Germline assignment: CDR1 GTSNPN and CDR2 SVGIG (reference sequence). V shed 3 bases and J shed 2 bases, with 18 bases lying between them. The library was built from about 0.4 ug RNA with molecular barcoded adaptors for alpha/delta and beta/gamma chains. TCRdb fed the reads into MiXCR, producing one record per CDR3 protein. The table includes around 130,000 distinct CDR3 sequences, roughly 13% detected once. The specimen was a population of CD138-negative cells sorted from bone marrow. This sequence joins TRBV30 and TRBJ2-3; D may be TRBD2 (6 bases). This clonotype was sampled from a donor aged 40 or over with multiple myeloma. CDR3 sequence: CAWRPPGLLLTDTQYF. The CDR3 region has the DNA TGTGCCTGGAGACCTCCGGGACTCCTACTCACAGATACGCAGTATTTT. The full variable domain, with the rest looked up from reference TRBV30 and TRBJ2-3, is SQTIHQWPATLVQPVGSPLSLECTVEGTSNPNLYWYRQAAGRGLQLLFYSVGIGQISSEVPQNLSASRPQDRQFILSSKKLLLSDSGFYLCAWRPPGLLLTDTQYFGPGTRLTVL.